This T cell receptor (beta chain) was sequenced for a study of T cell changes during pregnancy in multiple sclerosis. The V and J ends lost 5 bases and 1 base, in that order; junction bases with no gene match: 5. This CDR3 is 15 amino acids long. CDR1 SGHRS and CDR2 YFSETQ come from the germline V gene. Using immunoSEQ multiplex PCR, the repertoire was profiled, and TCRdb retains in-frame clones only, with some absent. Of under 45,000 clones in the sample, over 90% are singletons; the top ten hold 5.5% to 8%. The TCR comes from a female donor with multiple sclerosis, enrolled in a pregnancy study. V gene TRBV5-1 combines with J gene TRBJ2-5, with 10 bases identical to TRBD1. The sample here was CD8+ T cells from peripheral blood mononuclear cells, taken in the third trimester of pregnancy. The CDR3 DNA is TGCGCCAGCAGTTTTGGGACAGGGGCCCAAGAGACCCAGTACTTC. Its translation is CASSFGTGAQETQYF.